This record covers a single T cell receptor beta chain. This CDR3 is 14 amino acids long. V was cut by 6 bases and J by 6 bases, with 18 bases left in between. Per germline, CDR1 SSHAT and CDR2 FNYEAQ (reference sequence). Authors' analysis steps: Reference gene primer amplification in the assay estimated nucleated cell counts. Some clones are missing from TCRdb's copy, which holds only in-frame ones; the method was immunoSEQ multiplex PCR. V, J and clone size derive from that table, while D and trimming were established from the DNA sequence. This table has tens of thousands of clones, less than 90% appearing once. These data originate in a study of blood T cell repertoires in COVID-19. Study summary: There were acute and convalescent COVID-19 samples, and they came from the United States, Italy and Spain.

This TCR derives from a man of 80 years or more with COVID-19, enrolled during active disease. The sample was peripheral blood. This chain uses TRBV7-7 with TRBJ2-7; tentatively, D is TRBD1 (6 bases). CDR3 loop: CASSRQQGLGEQYF. For the CDR3, the DNA is TGTGCCAGCAGTCGACAACAGGGTTTGGGCGAGCAGTACTTC.